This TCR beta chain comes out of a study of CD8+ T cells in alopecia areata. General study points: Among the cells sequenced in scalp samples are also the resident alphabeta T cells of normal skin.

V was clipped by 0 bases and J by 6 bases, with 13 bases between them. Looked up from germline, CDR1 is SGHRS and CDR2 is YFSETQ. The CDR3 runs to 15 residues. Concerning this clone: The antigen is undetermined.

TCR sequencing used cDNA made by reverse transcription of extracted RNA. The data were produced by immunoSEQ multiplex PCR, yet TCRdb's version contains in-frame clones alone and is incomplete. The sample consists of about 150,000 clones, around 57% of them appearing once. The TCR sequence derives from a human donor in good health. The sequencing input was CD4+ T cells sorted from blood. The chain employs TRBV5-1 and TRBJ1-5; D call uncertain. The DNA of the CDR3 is TGCGCCAGCAGCTTGGCGGGGTCAGTGAGTCAGCCCCAGCATTTT. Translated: CASSLAGSVSQPQHF. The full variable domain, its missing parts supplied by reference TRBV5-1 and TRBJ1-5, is KAGVTQTPRYLIKTRGQQVTLSCSPISGHRSVSWYQQTPGQGLQFLFEYFSETQRNKGNFPGRFSGRQFSNSRSEMNVSTLELGDSALYLCASSLAGSVSQPQHFGDGTRLSIL.